This record looks at one TCR beta chain sequence and its context. Enrollment of patients from Seattle took place during active infection, with longitudinal follow-up. V lost 5 bases and J 3 bases, leaving 15 bases between the germline ends. From germline, CDR1 is SGHTA and CDR2 FQGTGA. CDR3 size: 15 residues. Study processing details: Amplifying reference gene primers gave estimates of nucleated cell counts. Sequencing used immunoSEQ multiplex PCR; TCRdb keeps in-frame clones, though not all of them. V and J calls and clone size are those listed in that table; D and trimming were worked out from the DNA. Here the sample spans some 190,000 clones, roughly four fifths being singletons. This specimen belongs to a study of blood T cell repertoires in COVID-19. Background on the study: COVID-19 samples from acute and convalescent phases originated in the United States, Italy and Spain. PBMCs, B-cell-depleted T cells, or T cells were the source of the cDNA or gDNA that made up the material.

Sequencing input: peripheral blood. The genes are TRBV7-3 and TRBJ2-3, with D maybe TRBD2 (6 bases). The sequence derives from a woman aged 35 to 49 with COVID-19, enrolled during active disease. CDR3 protein: CASSPRVGGTDTQYF. The CDR3 bases are TGTGCCAGCAGCCCGAGAGTGGGGGGTACAGATACGCAGTATTTT.